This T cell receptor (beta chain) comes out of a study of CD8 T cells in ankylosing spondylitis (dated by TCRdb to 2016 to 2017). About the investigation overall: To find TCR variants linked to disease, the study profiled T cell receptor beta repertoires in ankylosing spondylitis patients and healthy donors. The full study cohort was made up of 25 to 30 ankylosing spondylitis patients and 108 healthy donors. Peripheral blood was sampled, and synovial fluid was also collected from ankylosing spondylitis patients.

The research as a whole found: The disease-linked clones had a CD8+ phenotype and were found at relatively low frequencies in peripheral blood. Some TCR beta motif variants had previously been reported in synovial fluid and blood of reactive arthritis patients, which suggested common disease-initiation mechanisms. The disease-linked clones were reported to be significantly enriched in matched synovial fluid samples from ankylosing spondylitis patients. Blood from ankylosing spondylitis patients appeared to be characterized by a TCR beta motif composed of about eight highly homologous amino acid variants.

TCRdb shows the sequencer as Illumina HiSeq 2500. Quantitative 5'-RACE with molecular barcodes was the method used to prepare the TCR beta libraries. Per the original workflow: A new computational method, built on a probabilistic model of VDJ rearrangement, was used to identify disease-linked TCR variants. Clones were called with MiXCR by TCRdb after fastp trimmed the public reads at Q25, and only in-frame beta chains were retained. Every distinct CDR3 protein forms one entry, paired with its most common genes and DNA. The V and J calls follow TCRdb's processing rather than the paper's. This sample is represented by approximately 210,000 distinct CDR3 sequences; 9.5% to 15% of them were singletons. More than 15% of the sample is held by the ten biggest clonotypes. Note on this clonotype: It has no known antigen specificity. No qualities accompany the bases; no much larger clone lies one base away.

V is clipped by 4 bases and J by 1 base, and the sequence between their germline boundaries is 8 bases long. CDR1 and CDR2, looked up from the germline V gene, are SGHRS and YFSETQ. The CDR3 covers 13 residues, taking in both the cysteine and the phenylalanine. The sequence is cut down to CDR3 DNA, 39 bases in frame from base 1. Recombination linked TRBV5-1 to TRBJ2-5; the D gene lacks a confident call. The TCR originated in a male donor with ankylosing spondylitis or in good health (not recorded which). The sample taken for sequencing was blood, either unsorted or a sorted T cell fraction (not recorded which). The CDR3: CASSPPVQETQYF. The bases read TGCGCCAGCAGCCCCCCAGTCCAAGAGACCCAGTACTTC.